This TCR beta chain comes out of a study of post-analysis software for immune sequencing data. For this clonotype: The antigen remains undetermined.

Included in the TCR beta cDNA libraries were unique molecular identifiers. MiXCR was run by TCRdb on the PCR reads, yielding one entry per CDR3 protein. Found here are 600,000 to 700,000 distinct CDR3 sequences, 55% to 60% of them singletons; the top ten hold approximately 11%. V was pared by 0 bases and J by 5 bases, with 7 bases of the junction left unmatched. This CDR3 region has 17 residues. The germline gives CDR1 LGHNA, CDR2 YNFKEQ. Overall study results and limits: Versus controls, multiple sclerosis patients showed significantly lower diversity (normalized Chao1). Higher frequency in patients than in controls was seen for 5 or 6 TRBV segments, with TRBV5-6, TRBV5-1 and TRBV20-1 among them.

The chain combines TRBV4-2 with TRBJ2-5; 12 bases agree with TRBD2. The sequencing sample was made of blood. This clonotype was sampled from a girl aged 2 to 9 with multiple sclerosis. This CDR3 is CASSQDASGGVEETQYF. The CDR3 bases are TGTGCCAGCAGCCAAGATGCTAGCGGGGGGGTCGAGGAGACCCAGTACTTC.